Given below is one T cell receptor beta chain in context. Its antigen is not known. The sequenced template was cDNA made from the entire isolated RNA. Roughly 3.5 million reads per sample were averaged for naive, central memory and regulatory samples. Produced via immunoSEQ multiplex PCR; TCRdb's table is partial and in-frame only. Here the sample spans about 280,000 clones, 15% being singletons. The source of the sample is a study of beta chain features in type 1 diabetes. Notes on the study in general: Shorter TCRB CDR3s, moderately but significantly so, marked every one of the four CD4+ subsets in Type 1 diabetes patients. Reduced insertions and increased deletions marked VDJ junctions in type 1 diabetes patients.

Over 95% purity was reached by all sorted populations. The CDR3 is 13 amino acids. Unmatched junction bases numbered 4, after V lost 4 bases and J lost 6 bases. From germline, CDR1 is SGDLS and CDR2 YYNGEE. The source is a man between 18 and 29 years old with type 1 diabetes. The sequencing sample was made of naive CD4+ T cells from blood. This chain connects TRBV9 to TRBJ2-1, with 7 bases matching TRBD1. CDR3 loop: CASSRQGGNEQFF. The CDR3 nucleotides read TGTGCCAGCAGCCGACAGGGCGGCAATGAGCAGTTCTTC. Full variable domain (remainder filled in from reference TRBV9 and TRBJ2-1): DSGVTQTPKHLITATGQRVTLRCSPRSGDLSVYWYQQSLDQGLQFLIQYYNGEERAKGNILERFSAQQFPDLHSELNLSSLELGDSALYFCASSRQGGNEQFFGPGTRLTVL.